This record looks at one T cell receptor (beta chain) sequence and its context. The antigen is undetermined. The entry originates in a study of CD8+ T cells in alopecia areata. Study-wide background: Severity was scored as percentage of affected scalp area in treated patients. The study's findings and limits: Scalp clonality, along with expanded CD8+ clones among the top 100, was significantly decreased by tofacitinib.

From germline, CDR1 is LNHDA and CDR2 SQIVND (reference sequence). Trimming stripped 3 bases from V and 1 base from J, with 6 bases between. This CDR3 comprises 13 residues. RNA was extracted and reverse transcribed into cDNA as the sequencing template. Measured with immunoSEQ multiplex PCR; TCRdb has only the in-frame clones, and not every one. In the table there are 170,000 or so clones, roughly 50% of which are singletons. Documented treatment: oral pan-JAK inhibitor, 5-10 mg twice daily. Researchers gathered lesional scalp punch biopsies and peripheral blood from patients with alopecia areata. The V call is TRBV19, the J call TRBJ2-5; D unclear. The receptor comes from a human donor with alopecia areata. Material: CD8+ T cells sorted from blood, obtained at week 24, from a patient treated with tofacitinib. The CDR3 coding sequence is TGTGCCAGTAGTATGTACAGCCAAGAGACCCAGTACTTC. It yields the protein CASSMYSQETQYF. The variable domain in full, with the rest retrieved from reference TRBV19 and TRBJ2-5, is DGGITQSPKYLFRKEGQNVTLSCEQNLNHDAMYWYRQDPGQGLRLIYYSQIVNDFQKGDIAEGYSVSREKKESFPLTVTSAQKNPTAFYLCASSMYSQETQYFGPGTRLLVL.